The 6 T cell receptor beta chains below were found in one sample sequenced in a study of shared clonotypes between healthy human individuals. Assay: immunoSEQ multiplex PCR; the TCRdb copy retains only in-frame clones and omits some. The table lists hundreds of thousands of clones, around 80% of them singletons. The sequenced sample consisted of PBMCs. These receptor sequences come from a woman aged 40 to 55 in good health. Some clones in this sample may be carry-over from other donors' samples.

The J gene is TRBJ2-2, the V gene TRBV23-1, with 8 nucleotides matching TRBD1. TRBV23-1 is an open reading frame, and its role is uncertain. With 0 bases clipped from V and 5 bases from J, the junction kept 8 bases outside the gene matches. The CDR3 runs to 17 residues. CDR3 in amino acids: CASSQSLGTGWTGELFF. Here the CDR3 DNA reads TGCGCCAGCAGTCAATCCTTGGGGACAGGATGGACCGGGGAGCTGTTTTTT.

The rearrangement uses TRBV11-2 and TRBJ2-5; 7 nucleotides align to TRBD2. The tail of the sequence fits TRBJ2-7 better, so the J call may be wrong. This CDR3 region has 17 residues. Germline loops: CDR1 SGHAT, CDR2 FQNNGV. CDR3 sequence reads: CASSLDDDGRRPYEQYF. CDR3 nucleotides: TGTGCCAGCAGCTTAGATGACGACGGGAGGCGCCCCTACGAGCAGTACTTC.

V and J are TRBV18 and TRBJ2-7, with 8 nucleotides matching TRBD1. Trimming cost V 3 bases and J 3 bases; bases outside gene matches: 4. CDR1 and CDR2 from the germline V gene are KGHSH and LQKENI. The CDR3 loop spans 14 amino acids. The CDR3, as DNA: TGTGCCAGCTCACCCGGGACAGGTTACTACGAGCAGTACTTC. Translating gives CASSPGTGYYEQYF.

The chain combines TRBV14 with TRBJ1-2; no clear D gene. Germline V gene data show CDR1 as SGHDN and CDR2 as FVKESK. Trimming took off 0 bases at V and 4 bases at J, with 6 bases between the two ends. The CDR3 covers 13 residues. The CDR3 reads CASSQDVLYGYTF. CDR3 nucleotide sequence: TGTGCCAGCAGCCAAGATGTCCTCTATGGCTACACCTTC.

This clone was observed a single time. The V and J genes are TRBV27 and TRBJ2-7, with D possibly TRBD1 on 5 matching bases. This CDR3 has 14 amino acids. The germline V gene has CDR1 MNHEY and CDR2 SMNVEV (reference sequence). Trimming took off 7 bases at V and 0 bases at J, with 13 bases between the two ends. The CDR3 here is CASKLQGSSYEQYF. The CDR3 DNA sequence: TGTGCCAGCAAGCTTCAGGGAAGCTCCTACGAGCAGTACTTC.

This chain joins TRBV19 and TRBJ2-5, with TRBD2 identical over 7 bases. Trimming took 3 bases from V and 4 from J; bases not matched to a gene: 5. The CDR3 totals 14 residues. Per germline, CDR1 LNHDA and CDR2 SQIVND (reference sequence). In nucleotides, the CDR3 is TGTGCCAGTAGTATGGGAGCTAGCGGAGAGACCCAGTACTTC. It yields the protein CASSMGASGETQYF.